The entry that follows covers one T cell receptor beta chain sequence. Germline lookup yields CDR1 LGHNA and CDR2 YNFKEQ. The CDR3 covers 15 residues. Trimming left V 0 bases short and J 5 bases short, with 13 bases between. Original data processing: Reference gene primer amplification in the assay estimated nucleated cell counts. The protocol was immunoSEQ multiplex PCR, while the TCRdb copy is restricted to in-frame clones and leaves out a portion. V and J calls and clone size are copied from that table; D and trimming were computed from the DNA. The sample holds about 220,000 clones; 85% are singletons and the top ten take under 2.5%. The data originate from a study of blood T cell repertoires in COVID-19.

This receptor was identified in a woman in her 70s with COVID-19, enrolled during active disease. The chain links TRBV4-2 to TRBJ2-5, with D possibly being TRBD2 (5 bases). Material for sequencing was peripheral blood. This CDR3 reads CASSQDGEIQETQYF. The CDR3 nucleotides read TGTGCCAGCAGCCAAGATGGGGAGATTCAGGAGACCCAGTACTTC.